These T cell receptor beta chains were read from a single sample in a study of blood T cell repertoires in COVID-19. Assay used: immunoSEQ multiplex PCR; TCRdb lists only in-frame clones, some missing. The table has some 200,000 clones, 60% to 80% seen once. The specimen sequenced was peripheral blood. The receptors were gathered from a woman in her 70s with acute or convalescent COVID-19. The CDR3 runs from the conserved cysteine through the conserved F or W. The order of the fields is J gene, clone size, V gene, D gene, CDR3 protein, CDR3 DNA. A D gene is named only where the DNA matches it firmly. Expanded clones get a size class; other rows say once, few or many, or leave the size out.

J: TRBJ1-4; size: -; V: TRBV5-1; D: -; CDR3: CASSLRQFNEKLFF; DNA: TGCGCCAGCAGCTTACGACAGTTTAATGAAAAACTGTTTTTT
J: TRBJ2-3; size: -; V: TRBV19; D: -; CDR3: CASRRGPDTQYF; DNA: TGTGCCAGTAGACGGGGTCCAGATACGCAGTATTTT
J: TRBJ1-4; size: -; V: TRBV24-1; D: TRBD1; CDR3: CATSNRGEKLFF; DNA: TGTGCCACCAGCAACAGGGGGGAAAAACTGTTTTTT
J: TRBJ1-1; size: -; V: TRBV2; D: -; CDR3: CASSEIPGPTEAFF; DNA: TGTGCCAGCAGCGAAATCCCAGGCCCCACTGAAGCTTTCTTT
J: TRBJ2-3; size: -; V: TRBV7-6; D: -; CDR3: CASSLMDGGRSPQYF; DNA: TGTGCCAGCAGCTTAATGGATGGGGGCCGGTCGCCGCAGTATTTT
J: TRBJ2-2; size: -; V: TRBV19; D: -; CDR3: CASSNLGGTGELFF; DNA: TGTGCCAGTAGTAATTTGGGGGGCACCGGGGAGCTGTTTTTT
J: TRBJ1-1; size: -; V: TRBV4-2; D: TRBD1; CDR3: CASSFAGQLNTEAFF; DNA: TGTGCCAGCAGCTTTGCGGGACAGCTGAACACTGAAGCTTTCTTT
J: TRBJ1-4; size: -; V: TRBV5-1; D: -; CDR3: CASSLASGGDLANEKLFF; DNA: TGCGCCAGCAGCTTGGCCAGCGGGGGGGACCTGGCTAATGAAAAACTGTTTTTT
J: TRBJ2-3; size: -; V: TRBV10-2; D: TRBD2; CDR3: CASRRETSGGDTQYF; DNA: TGCGCCAGCCGAAGGGAGACTAGCGGGGGAGATACGCAGTATTTT
J: TRBJ1-1; size: -; V: TRBV6-5; D: -; CDR3: CASVRSREGTEAFF; DNA: TGTGCCAGCGTCAGGTCCAGGGAAGGCACTGAAGCTTTCTTT
J: TRBJ1-2; size: -; V: TRBV12-3/TRBV12-4; D: -; CDR3: CASSLDSVYGYTF; DNA: TGTGCCAGCAGTCTTGACAGCGTTTATGGCTACACCTTC
J: TRBJ2-1; size: -; V: TRBV27; D: -; CDR3: CASSLSAGGYPGSYNEQFF; DNA: TGTGCCAGCAGTTTATCGGCAGGGGGGTACCCTGGCTCCTACAATGAGCAGTTCTTC
J: TRBJ1-6; size: -; V: TRBV27; D: -; CDR3: CASSLLADESPLHF; DNA: TGTGCCAGCAGTTTGTTGGCGGATGAATCACCCCTCCACTTT
J: TRBJ1-4; size: -; V: TRBV12-5; D: -; CDR3: CASGPPSGIREKLFF; DNA: TGTGCTAGTGGTCCCCCCTCAGGGATCCGGGAAAAACTGTTTTTT
J: TRBJ1-5; size: -; V: TRBV12-3/TRBV12-4; D: -; CDR3: CASSFGLQPQHF; DNA: TGTGCCAGCAGTTTTGGACTCCAGCCCCAGCATTTT
J: TRBJ2-5; size: -; V: TRBV9; D: -; CDR3: CASSVAGVIGETQYF; DNA: TGTGCCAGCAGCGTGGCAGGGGTTATTGGAGAGACCCAGTACTTC
J: TRBJ2-3; size: -; V: TRBV20-1; D: TRBD1; CDR3: CSASERRGTGGKDTQYF; DNA: TGCAGTGCTAGTGAACGCCGTGGGACAGGGGGGAAAGATACGCAGTATTTT
J: TRBJ2-1; size: -; V: TRBV24-1; D: -; CDR3: CATSTTGKGLFF; DNA: TGTGCCACCAGTACTACAGGGAAAGGTCTGTTCTTC
J: TRBJ1-2; size: -; V: TRBV29-1; D: TRBD1; CDR3: CSVVTGTGIGYGYTF; DNA: TGCAGCGTGGTCACCGGGACAGGGATAGGCTATGGCTACACCTTC
J: TRBJ2-5; size: -; V: TRBV5-1; D: TRBD1; CDR3: CASSLSGTGGQETQYF; DNA: TGCGCCAGCAGCTTGTCCGGGACAGGGGGACAAGAGACCCAGTACTTC
J: TRBJ1-4; size: -; V: TRBV6-5; D: -; CDR3: CASRISGAAEKLFF; DNA: TGTGCCAGCAGGATTTCAGGGGCTGCTGAAAAACTGTTTTTT
J: TRBJ2-2; size: -; V: TRBV25-1; D: TRBD1; CDR3: CASSEVWGTGVTGELFF; DNA: TGTGCCAGCAGTGAAGTTTGGGGGACAGGGGTGACCGGGGAGCTGTTTTTT
J: TRBJ2-5; size: -; V: TRBV5-4; D: -; CDR3: CASSSPGRQETQYF; DNA: TGTGCCAGCAGCTCGCCCGGGAGACAAGAGACCCAGTACTTC
J: TRBJ1-3; size: -; V: TRBV19; D: TRBD1; CDR3: CASSKGGAGNTIYF; DNA: TGTGCCAGTAGTAAAGGGGGCGCTGGAAACACCATATATTTT
J: TRBJ2-7; size: -; V: TRBV13; D: TRBD1; CDR3: CASSRPTGTVTYEQYF; DNA: TGTGCCAGCAGCCGTCCTACCGGGACAGTGACCTACGAGCAGTACTTC
J: TRBJ1-1; size: -; V: TRBV7-3; D: -; CDR3: CASSKGANTEAFF; DNA: TGTGCCAGCAGCAAGGGAGCCAACACTGAAGCTTTCTTT
J: TRBJ2-2; size: -; V: TRBV6-1; D: TRBD1; CDR3: CASSGGQGAGTGELFF; DNA: TGTGCCAGCAGTGGCGGACAGGGGGCAGGAACCGGGGAGCTGTTTTTT
J: TRBJ2-7; size: -; V: TRBV15; D: -; CDR3: CATSNSYSYEQYF; DNA: TGTGCCACCAGCAATAGTTACAGCTACGAGCAGTACTTC
J: TRBJ1-3; size: -; V: TRBV15; D: -; CDR3: CATGARDGAGDGTIYF; DNA: TGTGCCACCGGGGCGCGGGACGGGGCGGGCGACGGGACCATATATTTT
J: TRBJ1-1; size: -; V: TRBV5-1; D: TRBD1; CDR3: CASSWGQGLGTEAFF; DNA: TGCGCCAGCAGCTGGGGACAGGGTTTGGGCACTGAAGCTTTCTTT
J: TRBJ2-7; size: few; V: TRBV5-1; D: -; CDR3: CASSRERFYEQYF; DNA: TGCGCCAGCAGCCGAGAGCGGTTCTACGAGCAGTACTTC
J: TRBJ1-1; size: -; V: TRBV5-4; D: TRBD1; CDR3: CASSSMGQGSWNTEAFF; DNA: TGTGCCAGCAGCTCCATGGGACAGGGGAGTTGGAACACTGAAGCTTTCTTT
J: TRBJ2-7; size: -; V: TRBV3-1/TRBV3-2; D: -; CDR3: CASSQEQRQYF; DNA: TGTGCCAGCAGCCAGGAGCAACGGCAGTACTTC
J: TRBJ2-1; size: -; V: TRBV7-9; D: TRBD2; CDR3: CASSSTGTSLNEQFF; DNA: TGTGCCAGCAGCTCAACCGGGACTAGCCTCAATGAGCAGTTCTTC
J: TRBJ2-5; size: few; V: TRBV10-3; D: TRBD2; CDR3: CAISEYRTSGTGGGMETQYF; DNA: TGTGCCATCAGTGAATACCGGACTAGCGGGACAGGTGGTGGCATGGAGACCCAGTACTTC
J: TRBJ2-5; size: few; V: TRBV7-2; D: -; CDR3: CASSSLSTQGGRRETQYF; DNA: TGTGCCAGCAGCTCCCTCTCTACACAGGGAGGGCGTAGAGAGACCCAGTACTTC
J: TRBJ2-2; size: -; V: TRBV27; D: -; CDR3: CASRSQGGLNTGELFF; DNA: TGTGCCAGCAGGTCCCAAGGGGGTCTTAACACCGGGGAGCTGTTTTTT
J: TRBJ1-5; size: -; V: TRBV30; D: -; CDR3: CAWSFSTSNQPQHF; DNA: TGTGCCTGGAGTTTTAGTACTAGCAATCAGCCCCAGCATTTT
J: TRBJ1-1; size: few; V: TRBV15; D: -; CDR3: CATGRGQPPDEAFF; DNA: TGTGCCACCGGTAGAGGACAGCCTCCAGATGAAGCTTTCTTT
J: TRBJ1-1; size: -; V: TRBV6-5; D: -; CDR3: CASRFSGSVPEAFF; DNA: TGTGCCAGCCGCTTTTCAGGGTCGGTCCCTGAAGCTTTCTTT
J: TRBJ1-6; size: -; V: TRBV7-9; D: -; CDR3: CASSTENSPLHF; DNA: TGTGCCAGCTCAACAGAGAATTCACCCCTCCACTTT
J: TRBJ2-7; size: -; V: TRBV21-1; D: -; CDR3: CASSNKVSLGGQGYEQYF; DNA: TGTGCCAGCAGCAATAAAGTCTCCCTAGGGGGACAGGGCTACGAGCAGTACTTC
J: TRBJ2-2; size: -; V: TRBV6-6; D: TRBD1; CDR3: CASSRPTPGQGVGANTGELFF; DNA: TGTGCCAGCAGCAGACCTACTCCGGGACAGGGGGTAGGGGCGAACACCGGGGAGCTGTTTTTT
J: TRBJ2-5; size: -; V: TRBV29-1; D: TRBD2; CDR3: CSVMTSGGLETQYF; DNA: TGCAGCGTTATGACTAGCGGGGGGCTGGAGACCCAGTACTTC
J: TRBJ2-5; size: -; V: TRBV5-1; D: TRBD2; CDR3: CASSSLAGVGETQYF; DNA: TGCGCCAGCAGCTCTTTAGCGGGAGTGGGAGAGACCCAGTACTTC
J: TRBJ2-2; size: few; V: TRBV29-1; D: -; CDR3: CSVSSSGNGELFF; DNA: TGCAGCGTCTCGTCTTCGGGAAACGGGGAGCTGTTTTTT
J: TRBJ2-3; size: -; V: TRBV9; D: TRBD2; CDR3: CASSPRSGGSTDTQYF; DNA: TGTGCCAGCAGCCCTAGGAGCGGGGGGAGCACAGATACGCAGTATTTT
J: TRBJ1-5; size: -; V: TRBV5-1; D: -; CDR3: CASSLEGMGNQPQHF; DNA: TGCGCCAGCAGCTTGGAGGGGATGGGCAATCAGCCCCAGCATTTT
J: TRBJ2-2; size: -; V: TRBV24-1; D: TRBD1; CDR3: CATSDQRTGGFTGELFF; DNA: TGTGCCACCAGTGACCAGCGGACAGGGGGTTTCACCGGGGAGCTGTTTTTT
J: TRBJ2-1; size: -; V: TRBV10-3; D: -; CDR3: CATGEVGGEQFF; DNA: TGTGCCACCGGGGAGGTAGGCGGTGAGCAGTTCTTC
J: TRBJ2-1; size: few; V: TRBV10-3; D: -; CDR3: CAIRAGLVESDEQFF; DNA: TGTGCCATCCGGGCGGGATTGGTTGAGTCGGATGAGCAGTTCTTC
J: TRBJ1-4; size: -; V: TRBV12-3/TRBV12-4; D: -; CDR3: CASSFSEVRLFF; DNA: TGTGCCAGCAGTTTTTCGGAGGTTAGGCTGTTTTTT